This TCR beta chain was sequenced in a study of PD-1 blockade in classical Hodgkin lymphoma. Study at large: Administration of nivolumab to patients was at 3 mg/kg intravenously every 2 weeks.

The data were produced by immunoSEQ multiplex PCR, yet TCRdb's version contains in-frame clones alone and is incomplete. The table shows some 95,000 clones, with roughly nine tenths occurring only once. Whole-study results and caveats: Still unresolved is the cause of the repertoire differences, which may be disease activity or prior therapy.

Germline CDR1 reads SNHLY; CDR2 reads FYNNEI. The V end was cut by 2 bases, the J end by 3 bases, with 14 bases between. This CDR3 comprises 15 residues. Each patient experienced a relapse that followed autologous stem cell transplantation, and brentuximab vedotin exposure varied. Patients showed best responses of complete response, partial response or progressive disease. As for this clone: What it recognizes is unknown.

J is TRBJ2-7 and V is TRBV2, with D perhaps given as TRBD1 or TRBD2 (6 bases each). The source material was peripheral blood mononuclear cells (PBMCs), sampled before the second cycle of nivolumab. This receptor was taken from a human donor with classical Hodgkin lymphoma. The CDR3 loop is CASSESGGRSYEQYF. Written as DNA, the CDR3 is TGTGCCAGCAGTGAAAGTGGGGGGCGAAGCTACGAGCAGTACTTC.